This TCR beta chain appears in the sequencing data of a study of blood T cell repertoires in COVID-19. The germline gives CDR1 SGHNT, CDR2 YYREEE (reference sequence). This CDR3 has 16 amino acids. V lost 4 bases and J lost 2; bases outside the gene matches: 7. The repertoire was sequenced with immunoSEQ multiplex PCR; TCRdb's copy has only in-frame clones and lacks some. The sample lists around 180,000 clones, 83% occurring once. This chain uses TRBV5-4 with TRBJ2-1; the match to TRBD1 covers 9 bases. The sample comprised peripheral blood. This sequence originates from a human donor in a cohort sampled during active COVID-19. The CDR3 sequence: CASSGRDRATYNEQFF. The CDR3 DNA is TGTGCCAGCAGCGGCCGGGACAGGGCCACCTACAATGAGCAGTTCTTC.